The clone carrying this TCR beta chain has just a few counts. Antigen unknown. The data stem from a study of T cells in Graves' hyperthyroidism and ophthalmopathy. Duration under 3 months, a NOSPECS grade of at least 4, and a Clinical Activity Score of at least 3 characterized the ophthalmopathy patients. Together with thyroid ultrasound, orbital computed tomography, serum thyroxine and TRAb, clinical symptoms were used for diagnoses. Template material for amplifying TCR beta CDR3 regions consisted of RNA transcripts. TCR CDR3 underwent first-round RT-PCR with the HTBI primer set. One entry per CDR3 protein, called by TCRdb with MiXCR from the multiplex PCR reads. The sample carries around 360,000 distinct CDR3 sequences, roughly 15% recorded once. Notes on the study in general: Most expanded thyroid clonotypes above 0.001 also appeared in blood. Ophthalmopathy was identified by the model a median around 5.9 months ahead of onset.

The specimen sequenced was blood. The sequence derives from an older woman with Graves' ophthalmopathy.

CDR3 bases: TGCAGTGCTCCGGGACCCATGAACACCGGGGAGCTGTTTTTT. Translation gives CSAPGPMNTGELFF. V is TRBV20-1 and J is TRBJ2-2; D tentatively reads TRBD1 or TRBD2 (5 bases each). The CDR3 contains 14 residues. Trimming pared 5 bases from V and 1 base from J, leaving 11 bases between. Germline CDR1 reads DFQATT; CDR2 reads SNEGSKA (reference sequence).